These 20 T cell receptor beta chains were all obtained from the same sample, sequenced in a study of blood T cells in healthy people across ages. It was with a sample-barcoded 5' primer and a J-beta primer mix that a second PCR of about 6 to 12 cycles was run. TCRdb fed the 5' RACE reads into MiXCR, producing one record per CDR3 protein. Among about 670,000 distinct CDR3 sequences, roughly 41% were seen once, and the ten largest hold around 32%. The specimen sequenced was blood. These TCRs come from an older man in good health.

This clonotype has only a few counts. J is TRBJ2-7 and V is TRBV20-1, with D tentatively TRBD2 (5 bases). Germline CDR1 DFQATT, CDR2 SNEGSKA (reference sequence). The V gene lost 7 bases and the J gene lost 0 bases, with 7 bases spanning the gap. The CDR3 runs 11 residues. The CDR3 sequence: CSGEYSYEQYF. CDR3 DNA sequence: TGCAGTGGGGAGTACTCCTACGAGCAGTACTTC.

The chain couples TRBV28 to TRBJ2-1; D may be TRBD2 (6 bases). The J call is in doubt because the DNA end fits TRBJ2-7 better. The CDR3 sequence is 13 residues long. Germline V gives CDR1 MDHEN, CDR2 SYDVKM. DNA of the CDR3: TGTGCCAGCAGGGGGACTGGAAACAATGAGCAGTACTTC. Protein: CASRGTGNNEQYF.

The chain couples TRBV15 to TRBJ2-7, with D perhaps matching TRBD1 (6 bases). The CDR3 runs to 16 residues. V lost 3 bases to trimming and J lost 1 base, with 16 bases between them. In germline, CDR1 is LNHNV, CDR2 YYDKDF (reference sequence). The CDR3, as DNA: TGTGCCACCAGCAGCGTCACTGCCGGGACATCCTACGAGCAGTACTTC. This sequence encodes CATSSVTAGTSYEQYF.

This clonotype was detected a few times. This sequence joins TRBV6-1 and TRBJ2-3, with 8 bases matching TRBD2. The V gene end was trimmed by 8 bases and the J gene end by 1 base; junction bases not matched to a gene: 5. The CDR3 length is 14 residues. Looked up from germline, CDR1 is MNHNS and CDR2 is SASEGT. The CDR3 nucleotides are TGTGCCAGCTGCCGACTAGCGCGCACAGATACGCAGTATTTT. This gives the protein CASCRLARTDTQYF.

This clonotype has just a few counts. This sequence joins TRBV27 and TRBJ2-2, with 7 bases fitting TRBD2. The ends lost 6 bases at V and 7 bases at J; junction bases unmatched: 14. CDR1 is MNHEY, CDR2 SMNVEV, per germline (reference sequence). The length of the CDR3 is 16 residues. The chain's CDR3 is CASSLPSGRGIGELFF. CDR3 sequence (DNA): TGTGCCAGCAGCCTACCTAGCGGCCGGGGGATCGGGGAGCTGTTTTTT.

The chain uses TRBV7-8 and TRBJ2-6; D may match TRBD1 or TRBD2 (5 bases each). With 2 bases removed from V and 4 bases from J, the gap between germline ends came to 15 bases. The CDR3 covers 17 residues. CDR1 and CDR2 from the germline V gene are SGHVS and FQNEAQ. CDR3 amino acids: CASSLFQGAYGANVLTF. The CDR3 DNA reads as TGTGCCAGCAGCTTATTCCAGGGAGCATACGGGGCCAACGTCCTGACTTTC. Filled out from reference TRBV7-8 and TRBJ2-6, the complete variable domain reads GAGVSQSPRYKVAKRGQDVALRCDPISGHVSLFWYQQALGQGPEFLTYFQNEAQLDKSGLPSDRFFAERPEGSVSTLKIQRTQQEDSAVYLCASSLFQGAYGANVLTFGAGSRLTVL.

The chain uses TRBV20-1 and TRBJ2-7; D is unresolved. The CDR3 spans 14 residues. Trimming removed 3 bases at V and 5 bases at J, with 17 bases between. Germline V lookup: CDR1 DFQATT, CDR2 SNEGSKA (reference sequence). The CDR3 region is CSARPNRVPNEQYF. The CDR3 region has the DNA TGCAGTGCTAGGCCCAACCGGGTTCCCAACGAGCAGTACTTC.

The chain is built from TRBV4-3 and TRBJ1-4, with D maybe TRBD1 (6 bases). Between the trimmed V and J ends, which lost 4 bases and 8 bases, there was a span of 11 bases. This CDR3 region has 13 residues. Germline V gene sequence: CDR1 LGHNA, CDR2 YSLEER. Here the CDR3 reads CASSRAGTEKLFF. The CDR3 DNA follows: TGCGCCAGCAGCCGAGCAGGGACAGAAAAACTGTTTTTT.

The rearrangement links TRBV28 to TRBJ2-7, with 8 bases identical to TRBD2. CDR3 size: 15 residues. With 6 bases clipped from V and 1 base from J, the junction kept 8 bases outside the gene matches. CDR1 is MDHEN and CDR2 is SYDVKM in the germline V gene. CDR3 protein: CASRPPGGRSYEQYF. The CDR3 nucleotides read TGTGCCAGCAGGCCGCCGGGCGGGAGGTCCTACGAGCAGTACTTC.

The chain combines TRBV11-2 with TRBJ2-1; TRBD1 agrees at 7 bases. The CDR3 has 17 amino acids. Germline CDR1 SGHAT, CDR2 FQNNGV. V was clipped by 5 bases and J by 6 bases; unmatched bases: 16. CDR3 loop: CASSPGTGTVTSNEQFF. The CDR3 DNA is TGTGCCAGCAGCCCAGGAACCGGGACAGTAACTTCCAATGAGCAGTTCTTC. The variable domain in full, completed from reference TRBV11-2 and TRBJ2-1, reads EAGVAQSPRYKIIEKRQSVAFWCNPISGHATLYWYQQILGQGPKLLIQFQNNGVVDDSQLPKDRFSAERLKGVDSTLKIQPAKLEDSAVYLCASSPGTGTVTSNEQFFGPGTRLTVL.

A remark on this clonotype: At one end, the junction sequence differs from germline, possibly due to a read error. This chain joins TRBV4-1 and TRBJ2-4; 12 positions match TRBD2. The CDR3 has 18 amino acids. The V gene's germline CDR1 is MGHRA and CDR2 YSYEKL. CDR3 coding DNA: TGCGCCAGCAGCCAAGTTTTCAGGACTAGCGGGGCCATAAACATTCAGTACTTC. As protein: CASSQVFRTSGAINIQYF.

The gene calls are TRBV6-5 and TRBJ2-4; TRBD1 matches at 8 bases. The J call may not be correct, given that the DNA end is closer to TRBJ2-7. Germline V gives CDR1 MNHEY, CDR2 SVGAGI. The CDR3 runs to 15 residues. The CDR3 loop is CASRVLTGGGYEQYF. In nucleotides, the CDR3 is TGTGCCAGCCGAGTCCTAACAGGGGGAGGCTACGAGCAGTACTTC.

A word on this clonotype: An end of the junction differs from the germline gene, which may be a read error. The chain couples TRBV12-3 or TRBV12-4 to TRBJ2-2; D could derive from TRBD1 or TRBD2 (5 bases each). This CDR3 is built from 14 residues. This chain's CDR3 is CAGSWNGGTGELFF. In DNA, the CDR3 is TGTGCCGGCAGTTGGAATGGGGGTACCGGGGAGCTGTTTTTT.

The V call is TRBV29-1, the J call TRBJ2-5, with TRBD2 identical over 11 bases. V lost 4 bases, J lost 0 bases, and 4 bases stayed unmatched. Germline-derived CDR1 and CDR2 are SQVTM and ANQGSEA. The CDR3 has 15 amino acids. The CDR3 here is CSVALGLADQETQYF. CDR3 bases: TGCAGCGTTGCCTTGGGACTAGCGGACCAAGAGACCCAGTACTTC.

The table lists this clonotype with a few counts. The rearrangement links TRBV3-1 to TRBJ2-3; no definite D call. The V gene's germline CDR1 is LGHDT and CDR2 YNNKEL (reference sequence). This CDR3 has 13 residues. Trimming pared 3 bases from V and 6 bases from J, leaving 10 bases between. DNA of the CDR3: TGTGCCAGCAGCCACGAGGATCGGGATACGCAGTATTTT. Translating gives CASSHEDRDTQYF.

The gene calls are TRBV7-6 and TRBJ2-1, with D possibly being TRBD1 or TRBD2 (5 bases each). Trimming cost V 1 base and J 4 bases, with 11 bases left between them. The V gene's germline CDR1 is SGHVS and CDR2 FNYEAQ. The CDR3 runs 15 residues. CDR3 amino acids: CASSLVGELYNEQFF. CDR3 in DNA: TGTGCCAGCAGCTTAGTAGGGGAGCTGTACAATGAGCAGTTCTTC.

This clonotype was detected a few times. The CDR3 DNA reads as TGTGCCAGCAGTGAACGAGGGGGGACTCAAGAGACCCAGTACTTC. The encoded protein is CASSERGGTQETQYF. V is TRBV25-1 and J is TRBJ2-5; perhaps D is TRBD1 or TRBD2 (6 bases each). The length of the CDR3 is 15 residues. V lost 2 bases to trimming and J lost 2 bases, with 12 bases between them. Germline CDR1 and CDR2: MGHDK and SYGVNS.

Of note for this clonotype: At one of its ends the junction is not consistent with the germline gene, which may arise from a read error. V and J are TRBV4-2 and TRBJ2-7; 14 bases agree with TRBD2. The germline CDR1 and CDR2 sequences are LGHNA and YNFKEQ. CDR3 size: 17 residues. Written as DNA, the CDR3 is TGTGTCAGCAGCCTCGGGACTAGCGGGGGAACCTACTACGAGCAGTACTTC. This gives the protein CVSSLGTSGGTYYEQYF.

The V gene is TRBV20-1, the J gene TRBJ2-1; D uncertain. Trimming took off 1 base at V and 0 bases at J, with 10 bases between the two ends. CDR3 length: 15 amino acids. Germline V gene data show CDR1 as DFQATT and CDR2 as SNEGSKA (reference sequence). This CDR3 reads CSARAQLSSYNEQFF. Written as DNA, the CDR3 is TGCAGTGCTAGAGCTCAATTGAGCTCCTACAATGAGCAGTTCTTC.

The rearrangement links TRBV7-9 to TRBJ2-1; D is undetermined. The V end lost 5 bases, the J end lost 0 bases, and 11 bases lay between the germline ends. Germline CDR1 reads SEHNR; CDR2 reads FQNEAQ (reference sequence). The CDR3 loop spans 15 amino acids. The chain's CDR3 is CASSPRTASYNEQFF. The CDR3 DNA sequence: TGTGCCAGCAGCCCGCGGACCGCCTCCTACAATGAGCAGTTCTTC.